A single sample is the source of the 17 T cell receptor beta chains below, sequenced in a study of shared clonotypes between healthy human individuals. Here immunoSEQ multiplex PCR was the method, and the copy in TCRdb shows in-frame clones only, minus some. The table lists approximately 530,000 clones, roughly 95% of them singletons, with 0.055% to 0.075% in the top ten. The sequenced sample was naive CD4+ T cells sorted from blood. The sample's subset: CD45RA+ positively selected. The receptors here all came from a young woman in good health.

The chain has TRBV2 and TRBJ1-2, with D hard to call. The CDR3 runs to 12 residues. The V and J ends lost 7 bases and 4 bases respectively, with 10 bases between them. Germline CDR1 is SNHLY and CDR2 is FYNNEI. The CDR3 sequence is CASTGGRYGYTF. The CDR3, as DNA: TGTGCCAGCACAGGAGGGCGCTATGGCTACACCTTC. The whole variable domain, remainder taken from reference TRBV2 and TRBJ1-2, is EPEVTQTPSHQVTQMGQEVILRCVPISNHLYFYWYRQILGQKVEFLVSFYNNEISEKSEIFDDQFSVERPDGSNFTLKIRSTKLEDSAMYFCASTGGRYGYTFGSGTRLTVV.

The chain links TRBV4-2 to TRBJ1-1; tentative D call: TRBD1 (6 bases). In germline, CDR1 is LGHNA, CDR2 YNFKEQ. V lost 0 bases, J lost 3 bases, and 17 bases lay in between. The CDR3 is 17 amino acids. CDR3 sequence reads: CASSQDGGGGGHTEAFF. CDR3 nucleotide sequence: TGTGCCAGCAGCCAAGATGGGGGAGGGGGAGGGCACACTGAAGCTTTCTTT.

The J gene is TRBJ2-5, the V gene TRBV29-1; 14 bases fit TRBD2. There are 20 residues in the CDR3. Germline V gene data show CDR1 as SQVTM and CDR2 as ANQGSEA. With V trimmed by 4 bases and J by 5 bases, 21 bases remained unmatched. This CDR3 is CSVGGLAGAMGQKLFETQYF. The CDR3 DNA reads TGCAGCGTTGGGGGACTAGCGGGAGCGATGGGGCAAAAGTTGTTCGAGACCCAGTACTTC.

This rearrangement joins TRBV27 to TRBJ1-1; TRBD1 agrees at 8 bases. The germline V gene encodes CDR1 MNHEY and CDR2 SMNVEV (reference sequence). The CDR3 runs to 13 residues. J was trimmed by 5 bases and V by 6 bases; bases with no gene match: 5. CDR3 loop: CASSPGGWTEAFF. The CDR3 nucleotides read TGTGCCAGCAGCCCAGGGGGCTGGACTGAAGCTTTCTTT.

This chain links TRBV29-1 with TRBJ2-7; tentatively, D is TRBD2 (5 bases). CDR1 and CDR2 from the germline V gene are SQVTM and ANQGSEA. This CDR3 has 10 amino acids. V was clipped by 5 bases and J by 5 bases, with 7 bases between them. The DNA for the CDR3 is TGCAGCGTTCGGGATGACGAGCAGTACTTC. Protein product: CSVRDDEQYF.

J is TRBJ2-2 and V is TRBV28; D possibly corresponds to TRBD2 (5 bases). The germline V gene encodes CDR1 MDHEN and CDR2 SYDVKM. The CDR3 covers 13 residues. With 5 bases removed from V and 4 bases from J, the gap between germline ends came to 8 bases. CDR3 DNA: TGTGCCAGCAGTGTAGGAGGCACCGGGGAGCTGTTTTTT. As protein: CASSVGGTGELFF.

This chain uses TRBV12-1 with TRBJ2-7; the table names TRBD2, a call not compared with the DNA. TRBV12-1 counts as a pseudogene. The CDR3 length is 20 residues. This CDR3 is CASSLRLAGGARRHSYEQYF. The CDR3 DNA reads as TGTGCCAGCAGCCTGCGACTAGCGGGAGGCGCGCGGCGCCACTCCTACGAGCAGTACTTC.

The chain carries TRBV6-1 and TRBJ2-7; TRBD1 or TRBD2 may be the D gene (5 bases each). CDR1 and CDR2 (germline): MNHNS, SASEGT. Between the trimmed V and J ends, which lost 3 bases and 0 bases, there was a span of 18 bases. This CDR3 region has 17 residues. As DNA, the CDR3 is TGTGCCAGCAGTGATGGGGGACGTAGATCAGCCTCCTACGAGCAGTACTTC. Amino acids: CASSDGGRRSASYEQYF.

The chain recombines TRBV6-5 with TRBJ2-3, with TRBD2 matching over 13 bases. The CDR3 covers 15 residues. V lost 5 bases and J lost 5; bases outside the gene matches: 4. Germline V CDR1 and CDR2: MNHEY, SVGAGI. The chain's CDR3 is CASSPWTSGGDTQYF. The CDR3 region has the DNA TGTGCCAGCAGTCCCTGGACTAGCGGGGGAGATACGCAGTATTTT.

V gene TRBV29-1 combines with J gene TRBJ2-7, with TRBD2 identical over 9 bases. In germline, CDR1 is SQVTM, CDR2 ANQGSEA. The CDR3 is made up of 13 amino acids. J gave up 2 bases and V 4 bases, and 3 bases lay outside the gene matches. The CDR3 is CSVVAGDPYEQYF. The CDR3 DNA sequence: TGCAGCGTTGTAGCGGGAGACCCCTACGAGCAGTACTTC.

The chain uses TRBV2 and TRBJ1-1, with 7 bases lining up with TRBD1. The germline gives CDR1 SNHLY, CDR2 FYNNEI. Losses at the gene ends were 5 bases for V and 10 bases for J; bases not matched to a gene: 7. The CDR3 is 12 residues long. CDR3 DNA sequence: TGTGCCAGCAGTCAAATCGGGACAGCAGCTTTCTTT. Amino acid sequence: CASSQIGTAAFF. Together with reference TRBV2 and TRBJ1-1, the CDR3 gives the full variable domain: EPEVTQTPSHQVTQMGQEVILRCVPISNHLYFYWYRQILGQKVEFLVSFYNNEISEKSEIFDDQFSVERPDGSNFTLKIRSTKLEDSAMYFCASSQIGTAAFFGQGTRLTVV.

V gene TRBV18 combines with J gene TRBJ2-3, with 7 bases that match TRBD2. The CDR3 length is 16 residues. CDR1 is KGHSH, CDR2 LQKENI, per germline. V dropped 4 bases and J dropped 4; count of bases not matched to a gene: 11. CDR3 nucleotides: TGTGCCAGCTCACTACGTTACGGGAGGAGCTCAGATACGCAGTATTTT. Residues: CASSLRYGRSSDTQYF.

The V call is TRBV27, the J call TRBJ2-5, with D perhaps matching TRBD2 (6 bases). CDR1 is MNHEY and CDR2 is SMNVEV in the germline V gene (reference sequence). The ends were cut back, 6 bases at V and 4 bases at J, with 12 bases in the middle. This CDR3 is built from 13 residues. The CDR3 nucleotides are TGTGCCAGCAGCCAGCGGGCGGGAGAGACCCAGTACTTC. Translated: CASSQRAGETQYF.

This CDR3 is CASSFAGGNPQPQHF. The CDR3 DNA is TGTGCCAGCAGTTTTGCGGGGGGCAATCCCCAGCCCCAGCATTTT. The chain uses TRBV28 and TRBJ1-5; perhaps TRBD1 as D (6 bases). In germline, CDR1 is MDHEN, CDR2 SYDVKM. The CDR3 covers 15 residues. The V end lost 3 bases, the J end lost 7 bases, and 16 bases lay between the germline ends. The variable domain in full, completed from reference TRBV28 and TRBJ1-5, reads DVKVTQSSRYLVKRTGEKVFLECVQDMDHENMFWYRQDPGLGLRLIYFSYDVKMKEKGDIPEGYSVSREKKERFSLILESASTNQTSMYLCASSFAGGNPQPQHFGDGTRLSIL.

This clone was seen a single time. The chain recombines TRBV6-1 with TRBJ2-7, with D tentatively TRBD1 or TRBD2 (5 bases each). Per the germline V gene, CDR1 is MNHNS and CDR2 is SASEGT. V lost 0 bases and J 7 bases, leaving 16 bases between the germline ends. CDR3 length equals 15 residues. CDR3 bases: TGTGCCAGCAGTGAAGCGGGGACGGGCTTCATGGAGCAGTACTTC. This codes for CASSEAGTGFMEQYF.

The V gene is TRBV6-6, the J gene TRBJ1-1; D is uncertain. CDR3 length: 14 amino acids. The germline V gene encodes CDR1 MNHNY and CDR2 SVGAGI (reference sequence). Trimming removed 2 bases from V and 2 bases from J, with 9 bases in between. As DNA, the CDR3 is TGTGCCAGCAGTTACGCTGGGAAAAACACTGAAGCTTTCTTT. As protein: CASSYAGKNTEAFF.

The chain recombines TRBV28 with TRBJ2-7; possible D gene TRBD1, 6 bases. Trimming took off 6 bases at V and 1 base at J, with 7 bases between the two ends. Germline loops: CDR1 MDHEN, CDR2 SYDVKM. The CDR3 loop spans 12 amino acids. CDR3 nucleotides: TGTGCCAGCAGGACAGGTTCCTACGAGCAGTACTTC. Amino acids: CASRTGSYEQYF.